This T cell receptor beta chain appears in the sequencing data of a study of a mutant IDH1 vaccine in newly diagnosed glioma. Across the study: The V12 visit happened in week 35, and the V13 visit happened in week 47.

Time point here: week 35, safety follow-up. Doses of 300 ug of mutant IDH1 20-mer peptide were given with topical imiquimod. Trimming cost V 8 bases and J 4 bases; bases outside gene matches: 13. This CDR3 spans 14 amino acids. Germline V CDR1 and CDR2: SQVTM, ANQGSEA. Sequencing used immunoSEQ multiplex PCR; TCRdb keeps in-frame clones, though not all of them. The data hold around 32,000 clones, with roughly 77% observed a single time. In its sample, this clone ranks as medium-sized (0.01 to 0.1%). Its cognate antigen is unknown. The TCR was taken from a man aged 40-49 years with glioma. Some clones in this sample may be carry-over from other donors' samples. Source: PBMCs, taken from a glioma patient whose treatment included an IDH1 peptide vaccine. The chain is built from TRBV29-1 and TRBJ1-1, with TRBD1 matching over 7 bases. In DNA, the CDR3 is TGCAGCCCCGTCTTTCCGGGACAGATCACTGAAGCTTTCTTT. It translates to CSPVFPGQITEAFF. The complete variable domain, with remaining parts taken from reference TRBV29-1 and TRBJ1-1, reads SAVISQKPSRDICQRGTSLTIQCQVDSQVTMMFWYRQQPGQSLTLIATANQGSEATYESGFVIDKFPISRPNLTFSTLTVSNMSPEDSSIYLCSPVFPGQITEAFFGQGTRLTVV.